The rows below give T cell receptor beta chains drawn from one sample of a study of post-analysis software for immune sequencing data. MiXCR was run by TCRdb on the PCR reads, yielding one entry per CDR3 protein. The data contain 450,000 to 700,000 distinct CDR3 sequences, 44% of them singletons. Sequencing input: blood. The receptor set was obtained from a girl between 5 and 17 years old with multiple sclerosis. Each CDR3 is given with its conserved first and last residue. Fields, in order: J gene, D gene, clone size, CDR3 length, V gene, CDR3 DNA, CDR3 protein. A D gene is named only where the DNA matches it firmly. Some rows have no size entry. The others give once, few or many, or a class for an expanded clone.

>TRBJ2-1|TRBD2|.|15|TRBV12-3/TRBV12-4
TGTGCCAGCAGAGCCGGGACTAGCGGGAACAATGAGCAGTTCTTC
CASRAGTSGNNEQFF
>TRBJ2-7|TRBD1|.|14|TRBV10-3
TGTGCCATCAGCGGGACAGGGGATTACTACGAGCAGTACTTC
CAISGTGDYYEQYF
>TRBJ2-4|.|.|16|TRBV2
TGTGCCAGCAGTCTCACCGAAGGGCTAGCCAAAAACATTCAGTACTTC
CASSLTEGLAKNIQYF
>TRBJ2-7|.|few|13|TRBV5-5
TGTGCCAGCAGCTTGGCAGTAACCTACGAGCAGTACTTC
CASSLAVTYEQYF
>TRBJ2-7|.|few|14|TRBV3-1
TGTGCCAGCAGCCATAGGACAAGAGTCTACGAGCAGTACTTC
CASSHRTRVYEQYF
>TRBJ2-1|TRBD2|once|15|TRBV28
TGTGCCAGCAGTTTAGACCTAGCGGGGGGTGATGAGCAGTTCTTC
CASSLDLAGGDEQFF
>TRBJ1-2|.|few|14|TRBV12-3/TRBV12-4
TGTGCCAGCAGTTTCTCGGGAACCAAGTATGGCTACACCTTC
CASSFSGTKYGYTF
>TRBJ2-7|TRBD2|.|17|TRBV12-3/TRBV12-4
TGTGCCAGCAGTTCCCTCGTTCTAGCGGGAGGGTCCTACGAGCAGTACTTC
CASSSLVLAGGSYEQYF
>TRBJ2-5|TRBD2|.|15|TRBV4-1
TGCGCCAGCAGCCAAGAGGCTAGCGGGGGAGAGACCCAGTACTTC
CASSQEASGGETQYF
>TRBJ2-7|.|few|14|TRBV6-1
TGTGCCAGCAGTCCTTCAGGGAAATGGAACGAGCAGTACTTC
CASSPSGKWNEQYF
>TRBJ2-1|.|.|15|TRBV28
TGTGCCACGATGAGGCGGGAAGGCTCCTACAATGAGCAGTTCTTC
CATMRREGSYNEQFF
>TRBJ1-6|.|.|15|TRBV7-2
TGTGCCAGCAGCTTACTCCAGTCGGAGTCCTCACCCCTCCACTTT
CASSLLQSESSPLHF
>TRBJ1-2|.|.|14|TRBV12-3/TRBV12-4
TGTGCCAGCAGGGATTCGACAGGTCGATATGGCTACACCTTC
CASRDSTGRYGYTF
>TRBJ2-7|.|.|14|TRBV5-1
TGCGCCAGCAGCTCCGGACTCGAGAGCTACGAGCAGTACTTC
CASSSGLESYEQYF
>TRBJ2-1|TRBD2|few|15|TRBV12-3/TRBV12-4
TGTGCCAGCAGTCCGACTAGCGGGGGAAAGAATGAGCAGTTCTTC
CASSPTSGGKNEQFF
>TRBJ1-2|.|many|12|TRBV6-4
TGTGCCAGCAGAGCAGGGTGCTATGGCTACACCTTC
CASRAGCYGYTF
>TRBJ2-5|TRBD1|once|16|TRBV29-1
TGCAGCGTTTTAGGTTTGGTGGGACAGGGGGCTGAGACCCAGTACTTC
CSVLGLVGQGAETQYF
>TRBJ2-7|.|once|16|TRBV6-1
TGTGCCAGCAGCCGGGCGGGACAGTCAAACTCCTACGAGCAGTACTTC
CASSRAGQSNSYEQYF
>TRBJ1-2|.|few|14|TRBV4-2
TGTGCCAGCAGCCAAGGAGGCAGTAACTATGGCTACACCTTC
CASSQGGSNYGYTF
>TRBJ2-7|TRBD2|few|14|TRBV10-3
TGTGCCATCAAGGGGACTAGCGGGGTTAGCGAGCAGTACTTC
CAIKGTSGVSEQYF
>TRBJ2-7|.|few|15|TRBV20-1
TGCAGTGCCCCCAAAGGTGGGGTTGTGTCCTACGAGCAGTACTTC
CSAPKGGVVSYEQYF
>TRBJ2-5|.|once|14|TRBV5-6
TGTGCCAGCAGCCGCTGGACACCCCAAGAGACCCAGTACTTC
CASSRWTPQETQYF
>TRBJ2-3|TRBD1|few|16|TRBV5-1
TGCGCCAGCAGCTTTGGGACAGGGAGAAGCACAGATACGCAGTATTTT
CASSFGTGRSTDTQYF
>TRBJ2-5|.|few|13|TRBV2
TGTGCCAGCACCCTAAGAATTCAAGAGACCCAGTACTTC
CASTLRIQETQYF
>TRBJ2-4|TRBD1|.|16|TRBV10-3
TGTGCCATCAGTGCCACACAGGGGGCCACCAAAAACATTCAGTACTTC
CAISATQGATKNIQYF